This entry describes one TCR beta chain. Its antigen is still unknown. The data stem from a study of T cell responses to AZD1222 COVID-19 vaccine. General observations from the study: Nearly half of the spike-specific TCRs reportedly recognize variant regions that carry no mutations. Elevations in Spike-specific TCR breadth and depth followed administration of two AZD1222 doses.

Germline V gives CDR1 ENHRY, CDR2 SYGVKD. J gave up 1 base and V 6 bases, and 12 bases lay outside the gene matches. The CDR3 contains 19 residues. Data came from immunoSEQ multiplex PCR; TCRdb stores just in-frame clones and leaves some out. The repertoire holds 34,000 or so clones, with less than 90% as singletons. The TCR sequence derives from an adult in good health. The sequencing used peripheral blood, collected on day 0 of AZD1222 vaccination. The chain recombines TRBV10-3 with TRBJ2-3, with 14 positions matching TRBD2. The CDR3 nucleotides read TGTGCCATCAGGATCTCGGGAGGACTAGCGGGAGGTGGCACAGATACGCAGTATTTT. This gives the protein CAIRISGGLAGGGTDTQYF.